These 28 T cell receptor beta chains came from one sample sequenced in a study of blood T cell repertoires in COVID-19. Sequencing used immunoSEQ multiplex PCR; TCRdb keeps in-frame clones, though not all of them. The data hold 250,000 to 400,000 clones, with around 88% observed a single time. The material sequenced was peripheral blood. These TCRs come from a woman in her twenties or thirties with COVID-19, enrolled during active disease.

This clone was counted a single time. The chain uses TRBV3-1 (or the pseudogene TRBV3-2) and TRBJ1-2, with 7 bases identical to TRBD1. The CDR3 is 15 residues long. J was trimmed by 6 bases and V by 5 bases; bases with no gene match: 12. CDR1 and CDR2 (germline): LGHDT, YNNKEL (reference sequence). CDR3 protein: CASSSTSRDSNGYTF. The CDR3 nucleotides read TGTGCCAGCAGCTCAACGTCCCGGGACAGCAATGGCTACACCTTC.

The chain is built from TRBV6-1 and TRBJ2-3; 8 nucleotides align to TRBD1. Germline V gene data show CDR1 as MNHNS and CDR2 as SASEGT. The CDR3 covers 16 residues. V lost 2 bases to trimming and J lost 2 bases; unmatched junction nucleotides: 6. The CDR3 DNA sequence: TGTGCCAGCAGTGAACTGGGACAGGTCCCCACAGATACGCAGTATTTT. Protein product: CASSELGQVPTDTQYF.

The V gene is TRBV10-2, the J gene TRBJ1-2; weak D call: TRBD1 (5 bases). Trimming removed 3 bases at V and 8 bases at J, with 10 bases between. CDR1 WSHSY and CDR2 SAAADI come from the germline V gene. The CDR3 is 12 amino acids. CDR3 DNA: TGCGCCAGCAGTGACAGGGTTAGAGGCTACACCTTC. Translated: CASSDRVRGYTF.

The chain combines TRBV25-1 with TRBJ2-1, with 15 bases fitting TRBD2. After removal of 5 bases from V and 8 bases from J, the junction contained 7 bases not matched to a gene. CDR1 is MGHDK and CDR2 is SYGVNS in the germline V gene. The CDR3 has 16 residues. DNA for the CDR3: TGTGCCAGCAGTATGCCGGGACTAGCGGGGGGTGATGAGCAGTTCTTC. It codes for CASSMPGLAGGDEQFF.

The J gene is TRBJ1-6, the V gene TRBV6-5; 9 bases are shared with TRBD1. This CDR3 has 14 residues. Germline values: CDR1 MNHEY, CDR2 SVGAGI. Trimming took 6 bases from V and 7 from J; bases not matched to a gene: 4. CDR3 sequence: CASRPTGGNSPLHF. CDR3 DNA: TGTGCCAGCAGACCGACAGGGGGAAATTCACCCCTCCACTTT.

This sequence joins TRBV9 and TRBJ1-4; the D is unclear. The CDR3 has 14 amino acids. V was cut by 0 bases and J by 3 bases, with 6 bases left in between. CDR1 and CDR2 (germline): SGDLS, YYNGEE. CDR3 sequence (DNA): TGTGCCAGCAGCGTAGAGCTTTCTAATGAAAAACTGTTTTTT. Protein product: CASSVELSNEKLFF.

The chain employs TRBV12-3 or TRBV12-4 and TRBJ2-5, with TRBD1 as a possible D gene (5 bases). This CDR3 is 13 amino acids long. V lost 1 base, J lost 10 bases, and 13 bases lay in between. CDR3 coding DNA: TGTGCCAGCAGTTTAGTCCAGCTAGGGGACCAGTACTTC. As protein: CASSLVQLGDQYF.

CDR3 protein: CAIQGRVNYGYTF. In DNA, the CDR3 is TGTGCCATCCAGGGGAGGGTCAACTATGGCTACACCTTC. The chain joins TRBV6-5 to TRBJ1-2; maybe TRBD1 (6 bases). The CDR3 extends over 13 amino acids. The V gene's germline CDR1 is MNHEY and CDR2 SVGAGI. V dropped 10 bases and J dropped 2 bases, with 14 bases sitting between them.

For the CDR3, the DNA is TGTGCCACCAGCAGAGGGCAGATCTCTGGGGCCAACGTCCTGACTTTC. Protein product: CATSRGQISGANVLTF. This sequence joins TRBV15 and TRBJ2-6; no reliable D call. Per the germline V gene, CDR1 is LNHNV and CDR2 is YYDKDF (reference sequence). The germline V and J ends were trimmed by 1 base and 0 bases, with 7 bases remaining between them. CDR3 length: 16 residues. The whole variable domain, filled in from reference TRBV15 and TRBJ2-6, reads DAMVIQNPRYQVTQFGKPVTLSCSQTLNHNVMYWYQQKSSQAPKLLFHYYDKDFNNEADTPDNFQSRRPNTSFCFLDIRSPGLGDTAMYLCATSRGQISGANVLTFGAGSRLTVL.

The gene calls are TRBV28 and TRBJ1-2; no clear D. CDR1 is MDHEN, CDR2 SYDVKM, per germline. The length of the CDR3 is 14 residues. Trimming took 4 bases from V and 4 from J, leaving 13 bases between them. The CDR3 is CASSSVGWAYGYTF. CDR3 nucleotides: TGTGCCAGCAGTTCGGTAGGCTGGGCCTATGGCTACACCTTC.

CDR3 in amino acids: CAIGRGETDTQYF. The CDR3 DNA reads as TGTGCCATTGGGCGGGGGGAGACAGATACGCAGTATTTT. The chain joins TRBV6-5 to TRBJ2-3; 8 nucleotides align to TRBD2. V dropped 10 bases and J dropped 3; count of bases not matched to a gene: 6. Looked up from germline, CDR1 is MNHEY and CDR2 is SVGAGI. The CDR3 is made up of 13 amino acids.

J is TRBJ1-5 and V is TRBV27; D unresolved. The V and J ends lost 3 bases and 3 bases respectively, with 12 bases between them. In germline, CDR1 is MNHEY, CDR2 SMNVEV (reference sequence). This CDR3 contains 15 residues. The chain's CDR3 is CASSFMYSANQPQHF. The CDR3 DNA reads TGTGCCAGCAGTTTCATGTACAGTGCCAATCAGCCCCAGCATTTT.

CDR3 residues: CASSQDAGLIYGYTF. DNA of the CDR3: TGTGCCAGCAGCCAAGACGCGGGGCTGATCTATGGCTACACCTTC. V and J are TRBV14 and TRBJ1-2, with D possibly TRBD1 on 5 matching bases. Germline CDR1 SGHDN, CDR2 FVKESK. This CDR3 has 15 residues. The V end lost 0 bases, the J end lost 4 bases, and 12 bases lay between the germline ends.

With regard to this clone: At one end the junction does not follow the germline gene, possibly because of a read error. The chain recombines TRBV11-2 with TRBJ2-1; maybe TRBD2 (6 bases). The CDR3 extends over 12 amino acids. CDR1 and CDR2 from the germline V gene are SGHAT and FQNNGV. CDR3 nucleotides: TGTGCCAGCAGATTAGCGGTCAATGAGCAGTTCTTC. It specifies CASRLAVNEQFF.

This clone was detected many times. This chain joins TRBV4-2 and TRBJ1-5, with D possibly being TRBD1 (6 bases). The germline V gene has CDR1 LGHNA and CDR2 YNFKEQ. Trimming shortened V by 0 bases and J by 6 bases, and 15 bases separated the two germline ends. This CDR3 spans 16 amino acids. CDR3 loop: CASSQDRDKVSQPQHF. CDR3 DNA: TGTGCCAGCAGCCAAGACCGGGACAAGGTTTCTCAGCCCCAGCATTTT.

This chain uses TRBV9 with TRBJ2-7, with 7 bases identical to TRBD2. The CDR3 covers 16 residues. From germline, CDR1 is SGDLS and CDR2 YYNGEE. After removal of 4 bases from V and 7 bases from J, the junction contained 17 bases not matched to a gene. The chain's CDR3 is CASSPFRDYRTEEQYF. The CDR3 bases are TGTGCCAGCAGCCCGTTCCGGGACTATCGTACGGAGGAGCAGTACTTC. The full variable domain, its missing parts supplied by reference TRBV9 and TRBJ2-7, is DSGVTQTPKHLITATGQRVTLRCSPRSGDLSVYWYQQSLDQGLQFLIQYYNGEERAKGNILERFSAQQFPDLHSELNLSSLELGDSALYFCASSPFRDYRTEEQYFGPGTRLTVT.

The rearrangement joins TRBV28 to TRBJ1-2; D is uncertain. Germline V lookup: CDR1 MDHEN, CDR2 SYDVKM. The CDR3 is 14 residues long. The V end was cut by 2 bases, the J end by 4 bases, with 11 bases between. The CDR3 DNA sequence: TGTGCCAGCAGTTTAGGTAGACACCTCTATGGCTACACCTTC. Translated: CASSLGRHLYGYTF.

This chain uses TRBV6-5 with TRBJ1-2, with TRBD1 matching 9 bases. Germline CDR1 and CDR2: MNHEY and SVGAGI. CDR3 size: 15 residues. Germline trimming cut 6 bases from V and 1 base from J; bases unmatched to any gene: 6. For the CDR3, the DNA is TGTGCCAGCAGGAGACAGGGGGATTTTAACTATGGCTACACCTTC. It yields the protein CASRRQGDFNYGYTF.

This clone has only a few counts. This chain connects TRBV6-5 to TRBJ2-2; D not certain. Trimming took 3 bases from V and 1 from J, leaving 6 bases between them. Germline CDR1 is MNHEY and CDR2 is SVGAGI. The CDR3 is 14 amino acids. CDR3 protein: CASSYLRNTGELFF. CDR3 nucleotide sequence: TGTGCCAGCAGTTATTTGCGGAACACCGGGGAGCTGTTTTTT.

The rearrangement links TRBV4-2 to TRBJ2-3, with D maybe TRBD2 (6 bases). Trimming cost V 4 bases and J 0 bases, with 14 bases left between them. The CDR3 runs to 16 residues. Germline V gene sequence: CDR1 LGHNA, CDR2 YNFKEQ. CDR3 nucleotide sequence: TGTGCCAGCAGCCCGGGAGCCGGGACTAGCACAGATACGCAGTATTTT. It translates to CASSPGAGTSTDTQYF.

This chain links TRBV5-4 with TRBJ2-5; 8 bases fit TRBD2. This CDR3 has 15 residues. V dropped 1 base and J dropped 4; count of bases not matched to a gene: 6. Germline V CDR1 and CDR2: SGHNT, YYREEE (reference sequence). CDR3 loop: CASSLPGGGRETQYF. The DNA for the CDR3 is TGTGCCAGCAGCTTGCCCGGGGGGGGGCGAGAGACCCAGTACTTC.

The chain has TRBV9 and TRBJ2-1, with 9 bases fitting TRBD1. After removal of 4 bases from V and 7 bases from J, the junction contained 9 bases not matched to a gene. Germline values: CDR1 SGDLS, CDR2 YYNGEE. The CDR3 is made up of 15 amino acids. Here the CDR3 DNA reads TGTGCCAGCAGCCCCAGACAGGGGGGAATGAATGAGCAGTTCTTC. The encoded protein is CASSPRQGGMNEQFF.

The CDR3 nucleotides read TGTGCCAGCAGCGTACCCCTAGGGGGCATCTACGAGCAGTACTTC. Amino acids: CASSVPLGGIYEQYF. This rearrangement joins TRBV9 to TRBJ2-7; 7 nucleotides align to TRBD1. J was trimmed by 3 bases and V by 1 base; bases with no gene match: 7. This CDR3 comprises 15 residues. CDR1 and CDR2 (germline): SGDLS, YYNGEE. The full variable domain, with the rest looked up from reference TRBV9 and TRBJ2-7, is DSGVTQTPKHLITATGQRVTLRCSPRSGDLSVYWYQQSLDQGLQFLIQYYNGEERAKGNILERFSAQQFPDLHSELNLSSLELGDSALYFCASSVPLGGIYEQYFGPGTRLTVT.

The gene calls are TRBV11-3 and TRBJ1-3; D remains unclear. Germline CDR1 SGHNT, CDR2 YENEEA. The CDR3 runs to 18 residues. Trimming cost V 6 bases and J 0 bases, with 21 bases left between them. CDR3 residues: CASRWWGGRTSSGNTIYF. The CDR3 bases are TGTGCCAGCAGGTGGTGGGGAGGCCGAACCTCCTCTGGAAACACCATATATTTT. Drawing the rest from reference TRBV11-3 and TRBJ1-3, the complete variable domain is EAGVVQSPRYKIIEKKQPVAFWCNPISGHNTLYWYLQNLGQGPELLIRYENEEAVDDSQLPKDRFSAERLKGVDSTLKIQPAELGDSAVYLCASRWWGGRTSSGNTIYFGEGSWLTVV.

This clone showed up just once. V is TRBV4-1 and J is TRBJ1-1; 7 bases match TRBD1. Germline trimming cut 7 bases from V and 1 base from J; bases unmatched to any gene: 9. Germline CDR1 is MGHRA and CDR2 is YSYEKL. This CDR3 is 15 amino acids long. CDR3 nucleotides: TGCGCCAGCATGTTAGGGACAGCCAAGAACACTGAAGCTTTCTTT. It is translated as CASMLGTAKNTEAFF.

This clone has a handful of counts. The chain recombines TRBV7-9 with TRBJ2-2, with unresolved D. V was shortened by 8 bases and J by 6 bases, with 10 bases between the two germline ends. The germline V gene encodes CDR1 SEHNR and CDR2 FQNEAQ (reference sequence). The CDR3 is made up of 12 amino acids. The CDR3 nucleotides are TGTGCCAGCTCTAGAGGTCCCGGGGAGCTGTTTTTT. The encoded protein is CASSRGPGELFF. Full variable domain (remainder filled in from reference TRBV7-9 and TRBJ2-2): DTGVSQNPRHKITKRGQNVTFRCDPISEHNRLYWYRQTLGQGPEFLTYFQNEAQLEKSRLLSDRFSAERPKGSFSTLEIQRTEQGDSAMYLCASSRGPGELFFGEGSRLTVL.

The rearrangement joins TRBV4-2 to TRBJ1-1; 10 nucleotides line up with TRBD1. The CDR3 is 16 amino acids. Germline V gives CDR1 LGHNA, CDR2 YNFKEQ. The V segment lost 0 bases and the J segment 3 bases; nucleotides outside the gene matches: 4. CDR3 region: CASSQDVGTGDTEAFF. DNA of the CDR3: TGTGCCAGCAGCCAAGATGTGGGGACAGGGGACACTGAAGCTTTCTTT.

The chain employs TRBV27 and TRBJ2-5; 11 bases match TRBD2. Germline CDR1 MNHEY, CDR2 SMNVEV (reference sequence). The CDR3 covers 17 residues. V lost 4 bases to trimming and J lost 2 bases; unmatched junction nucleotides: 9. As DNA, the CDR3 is TGTGCCAGCAGTTCCTGGCTAGCGGGGGGAAGGCAAGAGACCCAGTACTTC. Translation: CASSSWLAGGRQETQYF.